This TCR beta chain was obtained from a study of CD8 T cells in Susac syndrome. The authors reverse transcribed about 0.5 to 1 ug RNA with random hexamers. MiXCR was run by TCRdb on the immunoSEQ multiplex PCR reads, yielding one entry per CDR3 protein. Of some 110,000 distinct CDR3 sequences in the sample, about 95% were seen once. Unmatched junction bases numbered 5, after V lost 0 bases and J lost 2 bases. The CDR3 is made up of 15 amino acids. The germline V gene has CDR1 SQVTM and CDR2 ANQGSEA. Material for sequencing was CD8+ T cells from PBMCs. V and J are TRBV29-1 and TRBJ2-7; 9 bases line up with TRBD2. The receptor was derived from a human donor with Susac syndrome. The CDR3 DNA reads as TGCAGCGTTGAAGAGTTAGCGGGGGAAGCCTACGAGCAGTACTTC. This translates into CSVEELAGEAYEQYF.